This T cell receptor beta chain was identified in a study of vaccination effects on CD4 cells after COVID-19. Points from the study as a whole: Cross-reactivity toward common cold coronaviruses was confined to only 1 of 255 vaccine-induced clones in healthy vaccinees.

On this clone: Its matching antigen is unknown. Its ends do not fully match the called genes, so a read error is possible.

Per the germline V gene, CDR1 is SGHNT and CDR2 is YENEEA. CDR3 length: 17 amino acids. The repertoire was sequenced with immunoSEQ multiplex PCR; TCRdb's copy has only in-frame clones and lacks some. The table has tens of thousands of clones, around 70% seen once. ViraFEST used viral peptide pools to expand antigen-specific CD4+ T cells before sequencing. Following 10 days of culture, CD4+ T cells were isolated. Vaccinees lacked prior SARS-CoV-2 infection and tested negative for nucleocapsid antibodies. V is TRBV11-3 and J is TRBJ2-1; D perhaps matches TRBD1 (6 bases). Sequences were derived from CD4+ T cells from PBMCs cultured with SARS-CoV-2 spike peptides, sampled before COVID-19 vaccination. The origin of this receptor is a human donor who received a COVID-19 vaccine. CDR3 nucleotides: TGTGCCAGCAGCCTAGAGGATCGGGGACAAACTTACAATGAGCAGTTCTTC. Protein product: CASSLEDRGQTYNEQFF.